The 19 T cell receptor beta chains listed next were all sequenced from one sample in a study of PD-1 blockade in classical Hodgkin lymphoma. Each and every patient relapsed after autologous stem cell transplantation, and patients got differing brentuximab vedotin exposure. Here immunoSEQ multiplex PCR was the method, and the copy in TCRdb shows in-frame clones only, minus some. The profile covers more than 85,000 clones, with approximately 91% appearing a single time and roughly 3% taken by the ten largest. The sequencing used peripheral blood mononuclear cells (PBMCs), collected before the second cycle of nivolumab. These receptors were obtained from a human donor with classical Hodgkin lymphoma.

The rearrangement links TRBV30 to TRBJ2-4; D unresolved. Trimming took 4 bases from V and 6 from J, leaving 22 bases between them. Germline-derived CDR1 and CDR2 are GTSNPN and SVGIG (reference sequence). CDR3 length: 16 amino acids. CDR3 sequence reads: CAWTPSLGSWRNIQYF. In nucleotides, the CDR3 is TGTGCCTGGACCCCCTCTCTAGGATCGTGGAGAAACATTCAGTACTTC.

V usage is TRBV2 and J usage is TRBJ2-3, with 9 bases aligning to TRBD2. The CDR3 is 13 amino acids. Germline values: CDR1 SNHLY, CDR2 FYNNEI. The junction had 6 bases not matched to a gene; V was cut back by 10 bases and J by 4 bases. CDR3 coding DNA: TGTGCCATTCCCGGGACTAGCCCAGATACGCAGTATTTT. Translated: CAIPGTSPDTQYF.

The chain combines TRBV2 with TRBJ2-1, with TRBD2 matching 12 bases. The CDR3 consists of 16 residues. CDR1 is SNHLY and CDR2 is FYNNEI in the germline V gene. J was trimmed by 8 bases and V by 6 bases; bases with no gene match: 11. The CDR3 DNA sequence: TGTGCCAGCAGCCCCCTGTGGACTAGCGGGATCGATGAGCAGTTCTTC. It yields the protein CASSPLWTSGIDEQFF.

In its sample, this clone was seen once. DNA for the CDR3: TGTGCCAGCAGCCAAGGTAGCGGGAGGGCCGGAGTGTACTTC. Translation: CASSQGSGRAGVYF. The chain combines TRBV4-2 with TRBJ2-7; 11 nucleotides agree with TRBD2. The V and J ends lost 1 base and 12 bases, in that order; junction bases with no gene match: 8. Germline V lookup: CDR1 LGHNA, CDR2 YNFKEQ. The CDR3 sequence is 14 residues long.

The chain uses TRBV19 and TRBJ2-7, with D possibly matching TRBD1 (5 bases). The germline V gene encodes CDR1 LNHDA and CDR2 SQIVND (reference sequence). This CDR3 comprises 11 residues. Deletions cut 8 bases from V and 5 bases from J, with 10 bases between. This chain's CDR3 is CASLPGNEQYF. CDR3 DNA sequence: TGTGCCAGTTTACCAGGGAACGAGCAGTACTTC.

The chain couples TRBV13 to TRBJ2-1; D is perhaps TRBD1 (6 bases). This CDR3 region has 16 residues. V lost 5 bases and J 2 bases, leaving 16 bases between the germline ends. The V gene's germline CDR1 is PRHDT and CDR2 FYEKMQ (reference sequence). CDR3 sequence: CASSGPTGTTYNEQFF. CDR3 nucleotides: TGTGCCAGCAGCGGGCCAACCGGGACAACCTACAATGAGCAGTTCTTC.

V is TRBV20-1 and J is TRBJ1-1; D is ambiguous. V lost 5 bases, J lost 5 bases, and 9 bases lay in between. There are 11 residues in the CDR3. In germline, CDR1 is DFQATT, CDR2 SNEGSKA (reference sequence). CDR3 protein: CSALGETEAFF. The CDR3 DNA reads TGCAGTGCTTTGGGAGAGACTGAAGCTTTCTTT.

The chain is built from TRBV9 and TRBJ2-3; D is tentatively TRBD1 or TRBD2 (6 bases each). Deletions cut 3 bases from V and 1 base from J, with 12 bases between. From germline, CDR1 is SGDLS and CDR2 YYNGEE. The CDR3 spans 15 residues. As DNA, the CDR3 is TGTGCCAGCAGCGAGGAGGGGGGTGGCACAGATACGCAGTATTTT. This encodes CASSEEGGGTDTQYF.

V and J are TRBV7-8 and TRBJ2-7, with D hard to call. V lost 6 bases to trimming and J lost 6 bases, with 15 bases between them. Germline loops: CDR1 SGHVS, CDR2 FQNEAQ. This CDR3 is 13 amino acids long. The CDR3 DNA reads TGTGCCAGCAGAAACAAAGAACGGCCCGAGCAGTACTTC. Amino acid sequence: CASRNKERPEQYF.

The CDR3 DNA follows: TGTGCCAGCAGCCCGGGGGGGAATAAACCCCAGTATTTT. Amino acids: CASSPGGNKPQYF. This chain links TRBV5-4 with TRBJ2-3; TRBD2 agrees at 8 bases. V was pared by 4 bases and J by 12 bases, with 10 bases of the junction left unmatched. CDR3 size: 13 residues. The V gene's germline CDR1 is SGHNT and CDR2 YYREEE (reference sequence).

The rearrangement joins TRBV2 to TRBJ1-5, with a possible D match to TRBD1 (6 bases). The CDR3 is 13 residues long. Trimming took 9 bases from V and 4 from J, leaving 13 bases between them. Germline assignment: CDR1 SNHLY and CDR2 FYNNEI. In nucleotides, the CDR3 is TGTGCCAGTAACCGGGACACGAATCAGCCCCAGCATTTT. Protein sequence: CASNRDTNQPQHF.

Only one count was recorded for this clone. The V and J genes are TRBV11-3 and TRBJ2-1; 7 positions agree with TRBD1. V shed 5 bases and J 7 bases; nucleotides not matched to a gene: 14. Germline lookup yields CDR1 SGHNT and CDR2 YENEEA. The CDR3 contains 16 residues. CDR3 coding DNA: TGTGCCAGCAGCCCTCGGGACAGCCCCTCCGGGAATGAGCAGTTCTTC. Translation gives CASSPRDSPSGNEQFF.

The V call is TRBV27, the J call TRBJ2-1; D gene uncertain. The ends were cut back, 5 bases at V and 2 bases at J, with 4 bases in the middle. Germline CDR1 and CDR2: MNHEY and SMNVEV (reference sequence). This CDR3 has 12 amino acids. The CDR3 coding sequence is TGTGCCAGCAGTCGCCCCTACAATGAGCAGTTCTTC. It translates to CASSRPYNEQFF.

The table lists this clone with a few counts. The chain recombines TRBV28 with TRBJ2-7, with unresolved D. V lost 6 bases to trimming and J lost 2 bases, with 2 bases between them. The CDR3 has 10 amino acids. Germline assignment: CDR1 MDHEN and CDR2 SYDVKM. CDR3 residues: CASSAYEQYF. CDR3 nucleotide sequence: TGTGCCAGCAGCGCCTACGAGCAGTACTTC. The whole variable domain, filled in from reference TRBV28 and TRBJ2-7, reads DVKVTQSSRYLVKRTGEKVFLECVQDMDHENMFWYRQDPGLGLRLIYFSYDVKMKEKGDIPEGYSVSREKKERFSLILESASTNQTSMYLCASSAYEQYFGPGTRLTVT.

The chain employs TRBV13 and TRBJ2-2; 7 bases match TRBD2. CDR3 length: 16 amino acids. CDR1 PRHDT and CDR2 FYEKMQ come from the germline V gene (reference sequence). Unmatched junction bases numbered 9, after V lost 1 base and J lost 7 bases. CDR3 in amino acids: CASSLEAGVTSGELFF. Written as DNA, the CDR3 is TGTGCCAGCAGCTTAGAGGCGGGAGTGACAAGCGGGGAGCTGTTTTTT.

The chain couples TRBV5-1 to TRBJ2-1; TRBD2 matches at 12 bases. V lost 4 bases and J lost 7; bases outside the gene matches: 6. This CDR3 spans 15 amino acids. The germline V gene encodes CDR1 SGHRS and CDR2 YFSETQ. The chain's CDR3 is CASSGGTSGSNEQFF. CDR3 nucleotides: TGCGCCAGCAGCGGGGGGACTAGCGGGTCAAATGAGCAGTTCTTC.

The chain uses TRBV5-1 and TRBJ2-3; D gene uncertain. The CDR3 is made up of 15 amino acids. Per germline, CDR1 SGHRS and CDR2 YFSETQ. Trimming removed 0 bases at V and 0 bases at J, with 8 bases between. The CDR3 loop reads CASSLEGPSTDTQYF. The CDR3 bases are TGCGCCAGCAGCTTGGAAGGTCCTAGCACAGATACGCAGTATTTT. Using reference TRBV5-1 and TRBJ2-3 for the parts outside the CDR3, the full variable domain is KAGVTQTPRYLIKTRGQQVTLSCSPISGHRSVSWYQQTPGQGLQFLFEYFSETQRNKGNFPGRFSGRQFSNSRSEMNVSTLELGDSALYLCASSLEGPSTDTQYFGPGTRLTVL.

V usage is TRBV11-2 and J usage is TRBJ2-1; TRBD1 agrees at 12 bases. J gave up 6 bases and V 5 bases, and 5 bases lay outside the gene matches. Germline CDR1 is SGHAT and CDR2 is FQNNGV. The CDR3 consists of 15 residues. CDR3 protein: CASSLGTGGPNEQFF. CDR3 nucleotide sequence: TGTGCCAGCAGCCTCGGGACAGGGGGCCCCAATGAGCAGTTCTTC.

CDR3 residues: CASSSEGRAPPPYNEQFF. DNA of the CDR3: TGTGCCAGCAGCTCGGAGGGCAGGGCACCCCCACCGTACAATGAGCAGTTCTTC. The gene calls are TRBV28 and TRBJ2-1, with D possibly matching TRBD2 (6 bases). The CDR3 is made up of 18 amino acids. CDR1 and CDR2 (germline): MDHEN, SYDVKM. Trimming shortened V by 6 bases and J by 4 bases, and 25 bases separated the two germline ends.